This TCR beta chain comes out of a study of early T cells in non-severe SARS-CoV-2 infection (dated by TCRdb to the early 2020s). Describing the broader study: TCR sequencing used bulk RNA from unsorted whole blood, so alpha and beta chains could not be paired.

Per the germline V gene, MNHEY is the CDR1 and SVGEGT is the CDR2. Taken from cysteine to phenylalanine, the CDR3 has 16 residues. Only the CDR3 part of the read is kept: 48 bases, read in frame from the first base. V loses 6 bases of germline sequence and J loses 0 bases, and the interval between the two ends is 15 bases. Libraries were constructed by 5' RACE. These reads were obtained on a NextSeq 500. The TCR library protocol attached unique molecular identifiers to individual cDNA molecules to correct for sequencing error and PCR bias. Sequencing covered both TCR alpha and beta chains, and within each sample the abundances of alpha and beta sequences were tightly co-correlated. The authors' pipeline ran thus. Decombinator V4 was used to annotate TCR sequences for V gene, J gene and CDR3. Expanded TCRs were defined as changing significantly between any two time points under a Poisson model with p below 0.0001. TCR abundances were normalised to the total number of TCRs sequenced in each sample and reported as counts per million. TRAV1-2 paired with TRAJ12, TRAJ20 or TRAJ33 defined MAIT TCRs, while TRAV10 paired with TRAJ18 defined iNKT TCRs. A search of VDJdb, accessed on 1 November 2021, was run for TCRs annotated to CMV, EBV and SARS-CoV-2, with TCRs annotated for multiple antigens excluded. TCRdb cleaned the public reads at Q25 with fastp, built clones with MiXCR and kept in-frame beta chains. Each entry merges the rows of one CDR3 protein and shows their most common DNA and genes. For this entry, the V and J calls and clone size follow TCRdb and not the study's own pipeline. This sample is represented by fewer than 60,000 distinct CDR3 sequences; about 11% of them were singletons. The top ten clones comprise less than 15% of the sample.

This was a case-control study nested in a cohort of healthcare workers in London, UK, who had nasopharyngeal swab PCR tests and blood samples taken every week. Healthcare workers were recruited between 23 and 31 March 2020, during the week of the UK lockdown, and were followed weekly for up to roughly 15 weeks. Of note for this clonotype: No cognate antigen has been identified for it. No much larger clone is present one base from it, and per-base qualities are unavailable.

Here is what the overall study found, with its caveats: VDJdb matching was skewed toward anti-spike CD8 responses and likely underestimated virus-specific expansions, missing private and CD4 specificities.

Recombination joined TRBV6-2 or TRBV6-3 with TRBJ1-5; the D region possibly corresponds to TRBD1 (5 bases align). This receptor was taken from an adult who was a healthcare worker with PCR-confirmed SARS-CoV-2 infection or an uninfected control (not recorded which). The specimen was whole blood. The CDR3 is CASRRDRFNSNQPQHF. DNA sequence: TGTGCCAGCAGGAGGGACCGCTTTAATAGCAATCAGCCCCAGCATTTT.